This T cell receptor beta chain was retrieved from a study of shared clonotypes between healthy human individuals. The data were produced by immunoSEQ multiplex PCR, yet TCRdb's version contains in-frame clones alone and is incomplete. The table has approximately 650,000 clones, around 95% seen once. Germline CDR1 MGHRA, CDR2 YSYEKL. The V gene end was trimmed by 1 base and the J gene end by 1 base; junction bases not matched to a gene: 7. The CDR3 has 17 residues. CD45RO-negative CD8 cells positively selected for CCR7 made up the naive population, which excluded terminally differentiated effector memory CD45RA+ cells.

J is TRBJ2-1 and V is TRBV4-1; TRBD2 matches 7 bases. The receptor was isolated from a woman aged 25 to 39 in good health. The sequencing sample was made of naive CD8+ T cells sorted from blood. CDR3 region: CASSQVVTGGSYNEQFF. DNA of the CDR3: TGCGCCAGCAGCCAAGTAGTAACGGGAGGTTCCTACAATGAGCAGTTCTTC.